This T cell receptor beta chain was captured by sequencing in a study of T cells in Graves' hyperthyroidism and ophthalmopathy. Whole-study context: Peripheral blood was obtained at initial diagnosis, preceding any treatment.

Amplified TCR beta CDR3 regions came from RNA transcripts. Researchers ran a first-round RT-PCR on the TCR CDR3 using the HTBI primer set. Each CDR3 protein gets one entry after TCRdb re-called the multiplex PCR reads with MiXCR. The sample consists of about 420,000 distinct CDR3 sequences, around 16% of them appearing once. V was pared by 7 bases and J by 3 bases, with 23 bases between. The CDR3 consists of 16 residues. Germline V CDR1 and CDR2: SGHDT, YYEEEE. In this sample, this clonotype turned up many times. V and J are TRBV5-6 and TRBJ2-7, with D perhaps matching TRBD2 (6 bases). Sequences were obtained from blood. The receptor was derived from a woman between 18 and 30 years old with Graves' hyperthyroidism. The CDR3: CASGLPAWDSFYEQYF. The CDR3 DNA reads as TGTGCCAGCGGATTACCTGCTTGGGACTCCTTCTACGAGCAGTACTTC.